The 18 T cell receptor beta chains given below trace back to one sample, sequenced in a study of T cell repertoires in cytomegalovirus infection. Which antigens these TCRs recognize remains unknown. TCRdb reprocessed the reads with MiXCR, giving one entry per CDR3 protein. The data hold approximately 910,000 distinct CDR3 sequences, with roughly 30% observed a single time. Sequencing used cultured CD8+ T cells from PBMCs, obtained from culture after CMV antigen stimulation. Receptor source: a human donor in good health (CMV status not recorded). Some clones in this sample may be carry-over from other donors' samples.

Concerning this clonotype: An end of the junction differs from the germline gene, which may be a read error. The gene calls are TRBV7-1 and TRBJ2-3; D gene uncertain. TRBV7-1 is recorded as an ORF, its role being uncertain. This CDR3 region has 13 residues. Here the CDR3 DNA reads TGTGCCAACAGCGTGAGTAGCACAGATACGCAGTATTTT. Its translation is CANSVSSTDTQYF.

In its sample, this clonotype was seen many times. V is TRBV19 and J is TRBJ1-4; D is uncertain. CDR1 and CDR2 (germline): LNHDA, SQIVND (reference sequence). The length of the CDR3 is 14 residues. Trimming stripped 7 bases from V and 7 bases from J, with 16 bases between. DNA for the CDR3: TGTGCCAGTACCCAGCCAAGGAGGATTGAAAAACTGTTTTTT. Its protein is CASTQPRRIEKLFF.

This chain connects TRBV6-8 to TRBJ2-1; 10 nucleotides line up with TRBD2. V lost 2 bases to trimming and J lost 9 bases; unmatched junction nucleotides: 10. Germline assignment: CDR1 MNHGY and CDR2 SAAAGT. The CDR3 spans 16 residues. Here the CDR3 reads CASSYLSGGDVGEQFF. CDR3 DNA: TGTGCCAGCAGTTACCTCAGCGGGGGGGACGTGGGTGAGCAGTTCTTC.

This chain connects TRBV19 to TRBJ2-1, with 7 bases aligning to TRBD1. J gave up 2 bases and V 7 bases, and 14 bases lay outside the gene matches. Germline loops: CDR1 LNHDA, CDR2 SQIVND (reference sequence). The CDR3 sequence is 17 residues long. The CDR3 DNA reads as TGTGCCAGTAATCAGGCCCTCCGGACAGGTCCCTACAATGAGCAGTTCTTC. It translates to CASNQALRTGPYNEQFF.

This clonotype has a handful of counts. The chain employs TRBV6-2 or TRBV6-3 and TRBJ2-1; no clear D. Trimming took 2 bases from V and 2 from J, leaving 7 bases between them. The CDR3 runs 14 residues. Germline-derived CDR1 and CDR2 are MNHEY and SVGEGT. CDR3 in amino acids: CASSYAVTYNEQFF. The CDR3 DNA is TGTGCCAGCAGTTACGCGGTAACCTACAATGAGCAGTTCTTC.

The rearrangement links TRBV12-5 to TRBJ1-2; 12 nucleotides align to TRBD1. The CDR3 is 19 residues long. The germline V gene encodes CDR1 LGHNT and CDR2 FRNRAP. V shed 1 base, J shed 7 bases, and the junction held 16 bases outside the gene matches. This CDR3 is CASGLGAEWTGQGARGYTF. Here the CDR3 DNA reads TGTGCTAGTGGTTTGGGGGCCGAGTGGACGGGACAGGGGGCGCGTGGCTACACCTTC.

This sequence joins TRBV4-1 and TRBJ2-3; 12 positions match TRBD2. V lost 0 bases to trimming and J lost 4 bases; unmatched junction nucleotides: 5. CDR3 length: 17 residues. Germline CDR1 is MGHRA and CDR2 is YSYEKL. The CDR3 loop is CASSQELAGGLADTQYF. DNA of the CDR3: TGCGCCAGCAGCCAAGAACTAGCGGGGGGCCTGGCAGATACGCAGTATTTT.

V is TRBV7-8 and J is TRBJ2-7, with D hard to call. The V gene lost 4 bases and the J gene lost 1 base, with 8 bases spanning the gap. Germline values: CDR1 SGHVS, CDR2 FQNEAQ. This CDR3 has 13 amino acids. CDR3 in DNA: TGTGCCAGCAGCTCAGCCCCATCCTACGAGCAGTACTTC. Its protein is CASSSAPSYEQYF.

The chain uses TRBV10-3 and TRBJ1-2; no clear D gene. Trimming left V 0 bases short and J 7 bases short, with 9 bases between. Germline-derived CDR1 and CDR2 are ENHRY and SYGVKD. CDR3 length: 13 residues. CDR3 bases: TGTGCCATCAGTGAGTCGAGAGACCCTGGCTACACCTTC. Protein: CAISESRDPGYTF.

This clonotype turned up a few times. The gene calls are TRBV11-3 and TRBJ2-2; 10 bases match TRBD1. This CDR3 is built from 15 residues. The J segment lost 5 bases and the V segment lost 6 bases, leaving 6 bases of the junction unmatched. Germline values: CDR1 SGHNT, CDR2 YENEEA. DNA for the CDR3: TGTGCCAGCAGTATAGACAGGGGGCAAACCGGGGAGCTGTTTTTT. Amino acids: CASSIDRGQTGELFF.

The chain has TRBV23-1 and TRBJ2-7; D ambiguous. TRBV23-1 is an ORF; its function is uncertain. V was cut by 8 bases and J by 2 bases, with 16 bases left in between. The CDR3 is made up of 14 amino acids. CDR3 protein: CASPRCEHTYEQYV. CDR3 nucleotide sequence: TGCGCCAGCCCGAGGTGCGAACATACCTACGAGCAGTACGTC.

V usage is TRBV12-3 or TRBV12-4 and J usage is TRBJ1-1; weak D call: TRBD1 (6 bases). The ends were cut back, 2 bases at V and 5 bases at J, with 12 bases in the middle. The CDR3 consists of 14 residues. The DNA for the CDR3 is TGTGCCAGCAGTTTAACTTCGAGGGGGACTGAAGCTTTCTTT. As protein: CASSLTSRGTEAFF.

The J gene is TRBJ2-7, the V gene TRBV19, with no clear D. This CDR3 region has 16 residues. Germline lookup yields CDR1 LNHDA and CDR2 SQIVND (reference sequence). The germline V and J ends were trimmed by 4 bases and 2 bases, with 18 bases remaining between them. The CDR3 nucleotides read TGTGCCAGTAGTACCCCGACCGTCTACACTGCCTACGAGCAGTACTTC. Protein product: CASSTPTVYTAYEQYF.

The chain couples TRBV5-4 to TRBJ2-3, with a tentative D call TRBD1 (6 bases). The germline V gene has CDR1 SGHNT and CDR2 YYREEE (reference sequence). The CDR3 is 15 amino acids. V was pared by 4 bases and J by 2 bases, with 14 bases between. CDR3 DNA sequence: TGTGCCAGCAGCCCGATTGACAGGTTCACAGATACGCAGTATTTT. Protein sequence: CASSPIDRFTDTQYF.

The chain uses TRBV20-1 and TRBJ2-1, with D perhaps matching TRBD1 or TRBD2 (6 bases each). The CDR3 totals 18 residues. CDR1 and CDR2 from the germline V gene are DFQATT and SNEGSKA (reference sequence). Trimming took off 0 bases at V and 3 bases at J, with 21 bases between the two ends. CDR3 residues: CSARDSGAWGAGYNEQFF. CDR3 in DNA: TGCAGTGCTAGAGATAGCGGAGCTTGGGGGGCAGGCTACAATGAGCAGTTCTTC.

The rearrangement uses TRBV19 and TRBJ2-1; 8 positions match TRBD2. CDR3 length: 15 amino acids. The V gene's germline CDR1 is LNHDA and CDR2 SQIVND (reference sequence). V was pared by 3 bases and J by 3 bases, with 4 bases of the junction left unmatched. CDR3 in DNA: TGTGCCAGTAGTATTATAGCGGGGCTCTACAATGAGCAGTTCTTC. It encodes CASSIIAGLYNEQFF.

The rearrangement joins TRBV15 to TRBJ2-1; TRBD2 matches 10 bases. This CDR3 has 16 residues. Germline V gene sequence: CDR1 LNHNV, CDR2 YYDKDF (reference sequence). The V segment lost 3 bases and the J segment 7 bases; nucleotides outside the gene matches: 9. CDR3 nucleotides: TGTGCCACCAGCAGCCAAAAAGCGGGGGGGACGAATGAGCAGTTCTTC. Protein sequence: CATSSQKAGGTNEQFF.

The CDR3 loop reads CASILPGLTEAFF. The DNA for the CDR3 is TGTGCCAGCATTCTCCCGGGGTTAACTGAAGCTTTCTTT. V and J are TRBV6-6 and TRBJ1-1; no clear D. V was cut by 7 bases and J by 5 bases, with 14 bases left in between. This CDR3 has 13 residues. In germline, CDR1 is MNHNY, CDR2 SVGAGI (reference sequence).